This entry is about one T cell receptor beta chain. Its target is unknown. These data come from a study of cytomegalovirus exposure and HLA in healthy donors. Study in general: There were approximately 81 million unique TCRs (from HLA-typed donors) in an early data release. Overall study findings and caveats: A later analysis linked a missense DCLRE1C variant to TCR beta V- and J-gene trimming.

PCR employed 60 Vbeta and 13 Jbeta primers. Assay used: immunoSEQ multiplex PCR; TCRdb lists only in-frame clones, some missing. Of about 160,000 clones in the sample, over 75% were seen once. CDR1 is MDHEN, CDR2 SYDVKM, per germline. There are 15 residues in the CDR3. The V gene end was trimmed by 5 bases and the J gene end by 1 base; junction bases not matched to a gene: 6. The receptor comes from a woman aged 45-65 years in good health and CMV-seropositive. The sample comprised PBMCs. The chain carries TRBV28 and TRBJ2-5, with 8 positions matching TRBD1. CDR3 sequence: CASSRLQGGQETQYF. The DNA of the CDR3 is TGTGCCAGCAGTCGATTACAGGGGGGCCAAGAGACCCAGTACTTC. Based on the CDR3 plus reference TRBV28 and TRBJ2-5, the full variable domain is DVKVTQSSRYLVKRTGEKVFLECVQDMDHENMFWYRQDPGLGLRLIYFSYDVKMKEKGDIPEGYSVSREKKERFSLILESASTNQTSMYLCASSRLQGGQETQYFGPGTRLLVL.